The 3 T cell receptor beta chains below all came from one sample that was sequenced in a study of cytomegalovirus exposure and HLA in healthy donors. The PCR employed 60 Vbeta primers together with 13 Jbeta primers. TCRdb's copy holds only in-frame clones and misses some; the assay was immunoSEQ multiplex PCR. This repertoire shows approximately 90,000 clones, approximately 80% found once; its top ten account for roughly 3.2%. Sequences were obtained from PBMCs. These receptors were collected from a man between 35 and 55 years old in good health and CMV-seronegative.

This rearrangement joins TRBV5-1 to TRBJ2-7; 9 positions agree with TRBD2. With 3 bases clipped from V and 6 bases from J, the junction kept 7 bases outside the gene matches. The CDR3 covers 14 residues. The germline V gene has CDR1 SGHRS and CDR2 YFSETQ. CDR3 region: CASSSGTSSSEQYF. CDR3 DNA sequence: TGCGCCAGCAGCTCCGGGACTAGCTCTTCCGAGCAGTACTTC.

Points on this clone: Other nucleotide sequences from this sample produce the same CDR3. The rearrangement uses TRBV7-9 and TRBJ1-6, with D maybe TRBD1 (5 bases). This CDR3 is 13 amino acids long. Deletions cut 3 bases from V and 10 bases from J, with 10 bases between. The germline CDR1 and CDR2 sequences are SEHNR and FQNEAQ (reference sequence). DNA for the CDR3: TGTGCCAGCAGCTTGCAGGGCGGATCACCCCTCCACTTT. Amino acids: CASSLQGGSPLHF.

The V gene is TRBV30, the J gene TRBJ2-7; 14 nucleotides match TRBD2. The ends lost 3 bases at V and 6 bases at J; junction bases unmatched: 7. CDR1 is GTSNPN, CDR2 SVGIG, per germline (reference sequence). CDR3 size: 15 residues. CDR3 in DNA: TGTGCCTGGAGGCATCCGGGACTAGCGGGAGTCGAGCAGTACTTC. It is translated as CAWRHPGLAGVEQYF.